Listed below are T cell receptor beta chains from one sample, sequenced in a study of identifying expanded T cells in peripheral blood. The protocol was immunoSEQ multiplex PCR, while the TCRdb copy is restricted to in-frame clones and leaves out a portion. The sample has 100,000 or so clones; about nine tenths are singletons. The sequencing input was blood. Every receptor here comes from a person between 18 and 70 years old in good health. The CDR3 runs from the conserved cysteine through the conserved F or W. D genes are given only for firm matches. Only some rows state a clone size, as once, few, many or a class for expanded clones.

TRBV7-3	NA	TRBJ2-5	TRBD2	TGTGCCAGCAGGATTACTAGCGGGGGCCGGGAGACCCAGTACTTC	CASRITSGGRETQYF
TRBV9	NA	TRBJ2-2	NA	TGTGCCAGCAGCGTAGACGGGTCGAACACCGGGGAGCTGTTTTTT	CASSVDGSNTGELFF
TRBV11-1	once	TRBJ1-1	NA	TGTGCCAGCAGCGAACCGGGGAACACTGAAGCTTTCTTT	CASSEPGNTEAFF
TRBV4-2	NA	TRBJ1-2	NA	TGTGCCAGCAGCCAAGGCGGGGCAGGCGCTCTCTATGGCTACACCTTC	CASSQGGAGALYGYTF
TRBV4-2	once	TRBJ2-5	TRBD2	TGTGCCAGCAGCCAAGAGCGGGGGGCAGGGAAGACCCAGTACTTC	CASSQERGAGKTQYF
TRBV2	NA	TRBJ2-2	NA	TGTGCCAGCAGTGTGGGCTCGGGCACCGGGGAGCTGTTTTTT	CASSVGSGTGELFF
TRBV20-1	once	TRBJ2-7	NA	TGCAGTGCCAAGTTCGGCGAGCAGTACTTC	CSAKFGEQYF
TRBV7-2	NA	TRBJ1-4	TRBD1	TGTGCCAGCAGCTTCGGACAGGGCCTGAATGAAAAACTGTTTTTT	CASSFGQGLNEKLFF
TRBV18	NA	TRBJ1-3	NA	TGTGCCAGCTCACCAGCTGAGGGCCCGGTCCACTCTGGAAACACCATATATTTT	CASSPAEGPVHSGNTIYF
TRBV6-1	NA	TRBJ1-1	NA	TGTGCCAGCAGTGAAGTCCGGCGGGCTGAAGCTTTCTTT	CASSEVRRAEAFF
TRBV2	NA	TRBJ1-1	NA	TGTGCCAGCAGTTCAATCGGCAGGGGTTCCATGAACACTGAAGCTTTCTTT	CASSSIGRGSMNTEAFF
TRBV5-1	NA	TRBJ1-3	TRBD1	TGCGCCAGCAGCCCCGGGACAGGGCACTCTGGAAACACCATATATTTT	CASSPGTGHSGNTIYF
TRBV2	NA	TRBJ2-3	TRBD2	TGTGCCAGCAGTCCCCAGGGGACTAGCGGGGCCTCCACAGATACGCAGTATTTT	CASSPQGTSGASTDTQYF
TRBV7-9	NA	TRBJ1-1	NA	TGTGCCAGCAGCTTCCGGGACCTTGAAGCTTTCTTT	CASSFRDLEAFF
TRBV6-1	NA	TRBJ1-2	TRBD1	TGTGCCAGCAGTCAGGGGGGATTGGGCTACACCTTC	CASSQGGLGYTF
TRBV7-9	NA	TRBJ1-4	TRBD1	TGTGCCAGCAGCCCCTTGACAGGGATGGAAGAAAAACTGTTTTTT	CASSPLTGMEEKLFF
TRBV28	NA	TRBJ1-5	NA	TGTGCCAGCAAGGGACCCAGAAGGGATCAGCCCCAGCATTTT	CASKGPRRDQPQHF
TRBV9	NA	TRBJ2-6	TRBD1	TGTGCCAGCAGCGTAGAAGGGACAGGTGCTGGGGCCAACGTCCTGACTTTC	CASSVEGTGAGANVLTF
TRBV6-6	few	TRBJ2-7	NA	TGTGCCAGCAGTTTTACTTCTTACGAGCAGTACTTC	CASSFTSYEQYF
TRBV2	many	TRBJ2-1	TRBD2	TGTGCCAGCAGTGAATGGACTAGCGGGGCTTACAATGAGCAGTTCTTC	CASSEWTSGAYNEQFF
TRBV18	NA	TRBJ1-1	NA	TGTGCCAGCTCCCGGGACGAGTACACTGAAGCTTTCTTT	CASSRDEYTEAFF
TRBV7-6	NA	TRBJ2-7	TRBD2	TGTGCCAGCAGCTTCAAACCCAGCACTAGCGGGGAAACCTACGAGCAGTACTTC	CASSFKPSTSGETYEQYF
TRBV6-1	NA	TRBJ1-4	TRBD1	TGTGCCAGCACCGGGACAGGGGGCCAAAATGAAAAACTGTTTTTT	CASTGTGGQNEKLFF
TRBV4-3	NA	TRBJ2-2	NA	TGCGCCAGCAGGCCCTTCGCGGGCGCGAACACCGGGGAGCTGTTTTTT	CASRPFAGANTGELFF
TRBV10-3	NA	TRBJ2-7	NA	TGTGCCATCAGTCGATCAGGGAGTGAGGCCTACGAGCAGTACTTC	CAISRSGSEAYEQYF
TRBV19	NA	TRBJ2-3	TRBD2	TGTGCCAGTACCACGACTAGCGGGAGGACAGATACGCAGTATTTT	CASTTTSGRTDTQYF
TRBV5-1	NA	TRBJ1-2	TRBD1	TGCGCCAGCAGCTTGCGTACAGGGGGGGCATATGGCTACACCTTC	CASSLRTGGAYGYTF
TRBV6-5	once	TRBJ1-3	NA	TGTGCCAGCGTCACCCCTGGGGGCTACACCATATATTTT	CASVTPGGYTIYF
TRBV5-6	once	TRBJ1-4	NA	TGTGCCAGCAGCTCCTTGGACAGCTTGGGGGAAAAACTGTTTTTT	CASSSLDSLGEKLFF